These 8 T cell receptor beta chains share one sample of origin, sequenced in a study of Ad26.COV2.S vaccination and SARS-CoV-2 variants. The treatment is: some 20 received Ad26.COV2.S at low or high dose, single or two shots; about 5 received placebo; per-sample allocation not given. Day 63 after the first vaccine or placebo injection was the time point for sampling. Here immunoSEQ multiplex PCR was the method, and the copy in TCRdb shows in-frame clones only, minus some. The sample records some 420,000 clones, around 87% being singletons. The sequencing used peripheral blood, collected in a trial of Ad26.COV2.S vaccine versus placebo. All receptors come from a person aged 18-65 years who received the Ad26.COV2.S COVID-19 vaccine or a placebo.

The V call is TRBV5-8, the J call TRBJ1-2; 7 nucleotides match TRBD1. This CDR3 region has 15 residues. CDR1 SGHTS and CDR2 YDEGEE come from the germline V gene. Trimming took 0 bases from V and 0 from J; bases not matched to a gene: 2. CDR3 nucleotide sequence: TGTGCCAGCAGCTTGGGAGGGACAGCTAACTATGGCTACACCTTC. This codes for CASSLGGTANYGYTF.

The genes are TRBV5-5 and TRBJ2-2; unclear D gene. The CDR3 runs 13 residues. The V end lost 0 bases, the J end lost 5 bases, and 5 bases lay between the germline ends. Germline-derived CDR1 and CDR2 are SGHKS and YYEKEE (reference sequence). The CDR3 region is CASSLVRTGELFF. As DNA, the CDR3 is TGTGCCAGCAGCTTGGTCAGGACCGGGGAGCTGTTTTTT.

The V gene is TRBV12-3 or TRBV12-4, the J gene TRBJ2-3; D is uncertain. Trimming took 7 bases from V and 3 from J, leaving 2 bases between them. This CDR3 contains 10 residues. The CDR3 nucleotides are TGTGCCAGCACTACAGATACGCAGTATTTT. Its translation: CASTTDTQYF.

This CDR3 reads CASTVTGGGSSYEQYF. CDR3 sequence (DNA): TGTGCCAGCACCGTTACAGGGGGGGGAAGCTCCTACGAGCAGTACTTC. The V call is TRBV7-9, the J call TRBJ2-7; a possible D gene is TRBD1 (8 bases). There are 16 residues in the CDR3. Germline assignment: CDR1 SEHNR and CDR2 FQNEAQ (reference sequence). V lost 7 bases to trimming and J lost 0 bases, with 19 bases between them.

This CDR3 reads CASSGGAKHVNYNEQFF. The CDR3 DNA sequence: TGTGCCAGCAGCGGGGGGGCAAAACACGTAAACTACAATGAGCAGTTCTTC. The rearrangement links TRBV9 to TRBJ2-1, with D perhaps given as TRBD1 or TRBD2 (6 bases each). The CDR3 extends over 17 amino acids. Germline V gene sequence: CDR1 SGDLS, CDR2 YYNGEE. Trimming took 3 bases from V and 3 from J, leaving 19 bases between them.

This chain joins TRBV4-3 and TRBJ2-3; 7 nucleotides agree with TRBD1. CDR3 length: 15 residues. J lost 2 bases, V lost 2 bases, and 4 bases had no gene match. CDR1 is LGHNA, CDR2 YSLEER, per germline. CDR3 loop: CASSQPGQHTDTQYF. CDR3 coding DNA: TGCGCCAGCAGCCAACCGGGACAGCACACAGATACGCAGTATTTT.

The chain is built from TRBV9 and TRBJ2-1; 9 positions agree with TRBD2. Unmatched junction bases numbered 10, after V lost 4 bases and J lost 14 bases. This CDR3 contains 13 residues. Germline lookup yields CDR1 SGDLS and CDR2 YYNGEE. The CDR3 DNA sequence: TGTGCCAGCAGCCAAGGTGGGGTAGCGGGGGAGTTCTTC. Translating it yields CASSQGGVAGEFF.

The gene calls are TRBV12-3 or TRBV12-4 and TRBJ2-3; D is uncertain. This CDR3 spans 13 amino acids. Trimming stripped 2 bases from V and 6 bases from J, with 9 bases between. CDR3 DNA: TGTGCCAGCAGTTTACTAGGGAAGGATACGCAGTATTTT. It translates to CASSLLGKDTQYF.